The 27 T cell receptor beta chains below all came from one sample that was sequenced in a study of blood T cell repertoires in COVID-19 (dated by TCRdb to 2020 to 2021). Library creation used the immunoSEQ multiplex PCR assay. TCRdb provides this immuneACCESS table in a form limited to in-frame rearrangements. Some clones are lacking; in checked studies, under half of them reflect an unresolved V gene, and why the rest are absent is not known. Present in this sample are 120,000 or so clones, 55% to 75% of which were seen just once. 2% to 2.5% of the sample rests with the top ten. Sequenced input: peripheral blood. Receptors originate from a woman aged 65 to 85 with acute or convalescent COVID-19.

The genes are TRBV2 and TRBJ2-4; 10 nucleotides align to TRBD2. CDR3 length equals 16 residues. After removal of 1 base from V and 4 bases from J, the junction contained 4 bases not matched to a gene. Germline V lookup: CDR1 SNHLY, CDR2 FYNNEI. The CDR3 DNA reads TGTGCCAGCAGTGAAGGACTAGCGGGTATTAAAAACATTCAGTACTTC. This gives the protein CASSEGLAGIKNIQYF.

This chain joins TRBV5-4 and TRBJ1-2; a weak D match, TRBD1 (5 bases). CDR3 length equals 13 residues. CDR1 is SGHNT, CDR2 YYREEE, per germline (reference sequence). V was pared by 2 bases and J by 9 bases, with 14 bases between. CDR3 nucleotide sequence: TGTGCCAGCAGCTTTCAAGGGGCATCTAGCTACACCTTC. It specifies CASSFQGASSYTF.

The chain combines TRBV28 with TRBJ2-7; 10 nucleotides match TRBD1. Germline CDR1 is MDHEN and CDR2 is SYDVKM. CDR3 length equals 15 residues. The junction had 7 bases not matched to a gene; V was cut back by 5 bases and J by 3 bases. The CDR3 nucleotides are TGTGCCAGCAGTCTACCGGGACAGGGGAGCTACGAGCAGTACTTC. Amino acids: CASSLPGQGSYEQYF.

CDR3 in amino acids: CASSAPGWTNEKLFF. CDR3 DNA: TGTGCCAGTAGTGCCCCAGGGTGGACTAATGAAAAACTGTTTTTT. The gene calls are TRBV19 and TRBJ1-4, with a weak D call TRBD1 (5 bases). CDR1 LNHDA and CDR2 SQIVND come from the germline V gene (reference sequence). This CDR3 is built from 15 residues. Trimming took off 5 bases at V and 2 bases at J, with 12 bases between the two ends.

The CDR3 bases are TGTGCCAGCAGCCCTCGAGGGGGCACTGAAGCTTTCTTT. Translation: CASSPRGGTEAFF. The V call is TRBV11-2, the J call TRBJ1-1, with D possibly TRBD1 on 6 matching bases. The CDR3 is made up of 13 amino acids. CDR1 SGHAT and CDR2 FQNNGV come from the germline V gene. Trimming left V 5 bases short and J 4 bases short, with 11 bases between.

V gene TRBV28 combines with J gene TRBJ2-7; 11 bases align to TRBD2. The CDR3 spans 16 residues. The V and J ends lost 5 bases and 0 bases, in that order; junction bases with no gene match: 6. Germline CDR1 MDHEN, CDR2 SYDVKM. The CDR3: CASSHTGTSGSYEQYF. The CDR3 nucleotides are TGTGCCAGCAGTCACACCGGGACTAGCGGCTCCTACGAGCAGTACTTC.

The genes are TRBV7-6 and TRBJ2-3, with 9 bases aligning to TRBD2. CDR3 size: 16 residues. CDR1 is SGHVS and CDR2 is FNYEAQ in the germline V gene. With 5 bases clipped from V and 9 bases from J, the junction kept 15 bases outside the gene matches. The CDR3 sequence: CASSPQASGARATQYF. The CDR3 DNA reads TGTGCCAGCAGCCCCCAGGCTAGCGGGGCTCGGGCAACGCAGTATTTT.

This clone is a singleton in its sample. This sequence joins TRBV25-1 and TRBJ2-7; tentatively, D is TRBD2 (5 bases). The germline CDR1 and CDR2 sequences are MGHDK and SYGVNS. With 8 bases removed from V and 1 base from J, the gap between germline ends came to 9 bases. This CDR3 is 12 amino acids long. The CDR3 sequence is CASSGVSYEQYF. Here the CDR3 DNA reads TGTGCCAGCTCCGGGGTTTCCTACGAGCAGTACTTC.

The J gene is TRBJ2-1, the V gene TRBV29-1; TRBD2 matches 11 bases. The length of the CDR3 is 14 residues. Germline CDR1 SQVTM, CDR2 ANQGSEA. Trimming cost V 4 bases and J 4 bases; bases outside gene matches: 3. In DNA form, the CDR3 reads TGCAGCGTTGGGACTAGCGGGTTTTACAATGAGCAGTTCTTC. It codes for CSVGTSGFYNEQFF.

The chain joins TRBV2 to TRBJ1-2, with 8 bases aligning to TRBD1. V trimming: 6 bases; J trimming: 4 bases; junction bases outside the gene matches: 10. The CDR3 consists of 15 residues. The germline V gene has CDR1 SNHLY and CDR2 FYNNEI. This CDR3 reads CASSGRTGITYGYTF. CDR3 bases: TGTGCCAGCAGCGGTAGGACAGGGATCACCTATGGCTACACCTTC.

This clone has only a few counts. The V and J genes are TRBV27 and TRBJ2-1, with TRBD2 matching over 13 bases. This CDR3 comprises 15 residues. The V gene end was trimmed by 4 bases and the J gene end by 4 bases; junction bases not matched to a gene: 1. The germline V gene encodes CDR1 MNHEY and CDR2 SMNVEV (reference sequence). CDR3 DNA: TGTGCCAGCAGTTGGGGACTAGCGGGGTACAATGAGCAGTTCTTC. It translates to CASSWGLAGYNEQFF.

The rearrangement uses TRBV4-3 and TRBJ2-3; D possibly corresponds to TRBD1 (6 bases). V was shortened by 1 base and J by 5 bases, with 13 bases between the two germline ends. Germline V gene sequence: CDR1 LGHNA, CDR2 YSLEER. The CDR3 runs 15 residues. The CDR3 DNA is TGCGCCAGCAGCCAAGCTGGGGGCCGTAGAGATACGCAGTATTTT. Translating gives CASSQAGGRRDTQYF.

The chain joins TRBV2 to TRBJ2-2; tentative D call: TRBD1 (6 bases). Germline V lookup: CDR1 SNHLY, CDR2 FYNNEI. Trimming left V 6 bases short and J 1 base short, with 9 bases between. The CDR3 is made up of 14 amino acids. CDR3 DNA sequence: TGTGCCAGCAGCCCGACAGGGAACACCGGGGAGCTGTTTTTT. Its translation: CASSPTGNTGELFF. Full variable domain (rest looked up from reference TRBV2 and TRBJ2-2): EPEVTQTPSHQVTQMGQEVILRCVPISNHLYFYWYRQILGQKVEFLVSFYNNEISEKSEIFDDQFSVERPDGSNFTLKIRSTKLEDSAMYFCASSPTGNTGELFFGEGSRLTVL.

This clone was picked up a small number of times. The rearrangement links TRBV5-1 to TRBJ1-4, with TRBD1 matching 9 bases. CDR3 length: 16 residues. J was trimmed by 3 bases and V by 3 bases; bases with no gene match: 6. Germline V lookup: CDR1 SGHRS, CDR2 YFSETQ. This CDR3 is CASSSGQGRANEKLFF. Here the CDR3 DNA reads TGCGCCAGCAGCTCCGGACAGGGGCGGGCTAATGAAAAACTGTTTTTT.

In its sample, this clone was seen many times. The J gene is TRBJ2-2, the V gene TRBV10-2; possible D gene TRBD2, 7 bases. Germline values: CDR1 WSHSY, CDR2 SAAADI. The length of the CDR3 is 15 residues. The germline V and J ends were trimmed by 0 bases and 5 bases, with 10 bases remaining between them. DNA of the CDR3: TGCGCCAGCAGTGAGTCCGCGGGGGCTACCGGGGAGCTGTTTTTT. Its protein is CASSESAGATGELFF.

This clone was found a few times. This chain links TRBV5-5 with TRBJ1-3; TRBD1 agrees at 9 bases. The ends lost 3 bases at V and 3 bases at J; junction bases unmatched: 10. Germline V gene sequence: CDR1 SGHKS, CDR2 YYEKEE (reference sequence). The CDR3 runs to 17 residues. CDR3 residues: CASSWGQGSPIGNTIYF. In DNA form, the CDR3 reads TGTGCCAGCAGCTGGGGACAGGGAAGTCCGATTGGAAACACCATATATTTT.

This chain uses TRBV6-1 with TRBJ2-2, with 12 bases lining up with TRBD2. The length of the CDR3 is 15 residues. CDR1 is MNHNS and CDR2 is SASEGT in the germline V gene. V was pared by 2 bases and J by 6 bases, with 1 base of the junction left unmatched. CDR3 residues: CASSELAGGPGELFF. The CDR3 nucleotides read TGTGCCAGCAGTGAACTAGCGGGGGGGCCCGGGGAGCTGTTTTTT.

The V call is TRBV7-9, the J call TRBJ2-5; 8 nucleotides line up with TRBD1. J was trimmed by 4 bases and V by 10 bases; bases with no gene match: 5. The length of the CDR3 is 12 residues. Germline V gives CDR1 SEHNR, CDR2 FQNEAQ (reference sequence). CDR3 loop: CAIRTGTETQYF. The CDR3 bases are TGTGCCATCCGGACAGGGACAGAGACCCAGTACTTC.

The rearrangement links TRBV6-6 to TRBJ1-5; D is uncertain. The CDR3 totals 14 residues. In germline, CDR1 is MNHNY, CDR2 SVGAGI (reference sequence). V was cut by 5 bases and J by 0 bases, with 8 bases left in between. In DNA, the CDR3 is TGTGCCAGCAGTCAGCGAGATAGCAATCAGCCCCAGCATTTT. It is translated as CASSQRDSNQPQHF.

J is TRBJ1-2 and V is TRBV19; TRBD1 aligns across 12 bases. The ends lost 6 bases at V and 2 bases at J; junction bases unmatched: 13. CDR1 and CDR2 (germline): LNHDA, SQIVND (reference sequence). The CDR3 runs to 18 residues. CDR3 sequence reads: CASRNPPGTGGANYGYTF. CDR3 coding DNA: TGTGCCAGTAGAAACCCGCCCGGGACAGGGGGCGCGAACTATGGCTACACCTTC. The full variable domain, completed using reference TRBV19 and TRBJ1-2, is DGGITQSPKYLFRKEGQNVTLSCEQNLNHDAMYWYRQDPGQGLRLIYYSQIVNDFQKGDIAEGYSVSREKKESFPLTVTSAQKNPTAFYLCASRNPPGTGGANYGYTFGSGTRLTVV.

This rearrangement joins TRBV11-2 to TRBJ2-7; TRBD2 aligns across 9 bases. The CDR3 runs 17 residues. Germline lookup yields CDR1 SGHAT and CDR2 FQNNGV. V shed 0 bases, J shed 5 bases, and the junction held 11 bases outside the gene matches. CDR3 sequence reads: CASSLENSGRRSNEQYF. In DNA, the CDR3 is TGTGCCAGCAGCTTAGAAAATAGCGGGAGAAGGAGTAACGAGCAGTACTTC. Filled out from reference TRBV11-2 and TRBJ2-7, the complete variable domain reads EAGVAQSPRYKIIEKRQSVAFWCNPISGHATLYWYQQILGQGPKLLIQFQNNGVVDDSQLPKDRFSAERLKGVDSTLKIQPAKLEDSAVYLCASSLENSGRRSNEQYFGPGTRLTVT.

This chain connects TRBV15 to TRBJ1-6; 11 nucleotides agree with TRBD1. With 2 bases clipped from V and 7 bases from J, the junction kept 13 bases outside the gene matches. Germline loops: CDR1 LNHNV, CDR2 YYDKDF (reference sequence). The CDR3 contains 19 residues. CDR3: CATSRTAQGQGAFNSPLHF. For the CDR3, the DNA is TGTGCCACCAGCAGAACAGCCCAAGGACAGGGGGCTTTCAATTCACCCCTCCACTTT.

Comment on this clone: At one of its ends the junction is not consistent with the germline gene, which may arise from a read error. The chain is built from TRBV15 and TRBJ2-7; tentative D call: TRBD1 (5 bases). The germline gives CDR1 LNHNV, CDR2 YYDKDF (reference sequence). There are 14 residues in the CDR3. CDR3 amino acids: CATSGDTGSYEQYF. DNA for the CDR3: TGTGCCACCAGCGGAGATACAGGTTCCTACGAGCAGTACTTC.

This chain connects TRBV20-1 to TRBJ1-2; 9 positions agree with TRBD1. V lost 3 bases to trimming and J lost 8 bases; unmatched junction nucleotides: 7. Per germline, CDR1 DFQATT and CDR2 SNEGSKA (reference sequence). There are 13 residues in the CDR3. The CDR3 bases are TGCAGTGCTAGTTCAGACAGGGGGAAGGGCTACACCTTC. Its protein product is CSASSDRGKGYTF.

The chain links TRBV6-5 to TRBJ1-4; possibly TRBD1 for D (6 bases). Looked up from germline, CDR1 is MNHEY and CDR2 is SVGAGI. The CDR3 has 12 residues. Trimming cost V 6 bases and J 10 bases, with 12 bases left between them. The CDR3 sequence: CASSLDRSKLFF. The CDR3, as DNA: TGTGCCAGCAGCCTGGACAGATCAAAACTGTTTTTT.

This clone has more than one count but fewer than ten. In the same sample, other DNA sequences code for this CDR3. This rearrangement joins TRBV11-2 to TRBJ2-2; the match to TRBD2 covers 13 bases. CDR1 is SGHAT, CDR2 FQNNGV, per germline. This CDR3 is 17 amino acids long. V lost 5 bases and J lost 1; bases outside the gene matches: 4. The CDR3 loop reads CASSRTSGGRNTGELFF. The DNA for the CDR3 is TGTGCCAGCAGCAGGACTAGCGGGGGCAGGAACACCGGGGAGCTGTTTTTT.

This chain connects TRBV10-3 to TRBJ2-7, with 8 positions matching TRBD2. CDR1 ENHRY and CDR2 SYGVKD come from the germline V gene. The CDR3 spans 13 residues. The ends lost 0 bases at V and 12 bases at J; junction bases unmatched: 7. In nucleotides, the CDR3 is TGTGCCATCAGTGAGTCGTCTTTAGCGGGGATGTACTTC. It codes for CAISESSLAGMYF.